This entry is about one TCR beta chain. The antigen this receptor binds is unknown. Within one base of it there is no much larger clone, and no base qualities were kept. TCRbeta CDR3 regions were amplified from genomic DNA by means of the immunoSEQ Assay, a bias-controlled multiplex PCR. The authors' analysis ran thus. The number of nucleated cells in each sample was estimated from the amplification of reference gene primers within the assay. To quantify the absolute abundance of each unique TCRbeta CDR3 rearrangement, sequence reads were collapsed and filtered. Productive Simpson clonality was computed per sample as the square root of Simpson's diversity index over productive rearrangements. Held by TCRdb, this immuneACCESS table contains in-frame sequences only and omits some clones. Under half of the omission traces to an unresolved V gene where checked; the cause of the rest is unknown. Clonal size and the V and J genes are those of that table, whereas D and trimming came from the DNA. The sample table shows 450,000 or so clones, and roughly 89% are seen once. Clones ranked in the top ten supply around 0.92% of the sample.

This sample stems from a study of blood T cell repertoires in COVID-19 (dated by TCRdb to between 2020 and 2021). The study in broad terms: Samples covering the acute and convalescent phases of COVID-19 were provided by collaborators in the United States, Italy and Spain. The material from the prospective study consisted of cDNA or gDNA derived from T cells, B-cell-depleted T cells, or PBMCs. Nearly every sample came with metadata listing a de-identified subject ID, COVID-19 status, age in years and sex. The repertoires were made available in a free public database intended to serve as a resource for research on the immune response to SARS-CoV-2. The dataset comprised deeply sampled blood TCRbeta repertoires from subjects exposed to, actively infected with, or recovered from COVID-19. Samples were obtained from the ongoing ImmuneRACE study (first 160 participants) and from over 1,000 subjects provided by 6 global collaborators. Where available, HLA class I and class II types were taken from metadata supplied by the sample provider and were not determined by assay-based typing.

The full study reports these points: The quantity of clinical and demographic metadata differed by source and by participant and was supplied without curation.

One collaborating source in Seattle enrolled patients during active infection and followed them longitudinally through the course of disease. Whole blood was collected in K2EDTA tubes by collaborating institutions according to the institutions' own protocols. For TCRbeta analysis, collaborators shipped samples as frozen whole blood, isolated PBMCs, or DNA extracted from either of those sample types. Including the terminal cysteine and phenylalanine, the CDR3 comprises 15 residues. Only the CDR3 DNA is retained, 45 bases long and in frame from the first base. The germline V gene encodes CDR1 SEHNR and CDR2 FQNEAQ (reference sequence). The junction shows trimming of 4 bases on V and 0 bases on J, plus 13 bases between the germline ends.

This TCR was recovered from a man aged 18 to 35 with COVID-19, enrolled during active disease. Material for sequencing was peripheral blood. The V and J segments used are TRBV7-9 and TRBJ2-7; the D segment cannot be called with confidence. Here is the DNA: TGTGCCAGCAGCTCATCAGACATCCCCTCCTACGAGCAGTACTTC. Its protein is CASSSSDIPSYEQYF.